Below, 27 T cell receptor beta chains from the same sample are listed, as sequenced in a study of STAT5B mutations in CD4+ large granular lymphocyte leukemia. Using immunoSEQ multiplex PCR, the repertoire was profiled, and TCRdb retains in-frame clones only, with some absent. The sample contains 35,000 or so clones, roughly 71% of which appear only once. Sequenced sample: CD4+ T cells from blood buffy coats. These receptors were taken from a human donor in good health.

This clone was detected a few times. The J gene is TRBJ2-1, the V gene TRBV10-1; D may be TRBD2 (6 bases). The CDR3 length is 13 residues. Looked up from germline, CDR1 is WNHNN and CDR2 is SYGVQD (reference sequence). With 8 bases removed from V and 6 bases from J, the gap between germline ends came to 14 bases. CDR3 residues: CASGRQEGNEQFF. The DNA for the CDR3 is TGCGCCAGCGGCCGGCAGGAGGGCAATGAGCAGTTCTTC.

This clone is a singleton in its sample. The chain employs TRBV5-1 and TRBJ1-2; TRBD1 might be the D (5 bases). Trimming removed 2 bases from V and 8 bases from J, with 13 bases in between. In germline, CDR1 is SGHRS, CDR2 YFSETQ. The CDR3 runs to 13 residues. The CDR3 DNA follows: TGCGCCAGCAGCTTCTCGGACCAGGGAGGCTACACCTTC. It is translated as CASSFSDQGGYTF.

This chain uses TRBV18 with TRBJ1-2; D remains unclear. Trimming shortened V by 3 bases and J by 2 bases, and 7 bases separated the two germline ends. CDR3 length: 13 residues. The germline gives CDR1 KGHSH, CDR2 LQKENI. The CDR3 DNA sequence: TGTGCCAGCTCACCGGCAGTGAACTATGGCTACACCTTC. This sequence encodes CASSPAVNYGYTF. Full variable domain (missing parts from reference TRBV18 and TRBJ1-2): NAGVMQNPRHLVRRRGQEARLRCSPMKGHSHVYWYRQLPEEGLKFMVYLQKENIIDESGMPKERFSAEFPKEGPSILRIQQVVRGDSAAYFCASSPAVNYGYTFGSGTRLTVV.

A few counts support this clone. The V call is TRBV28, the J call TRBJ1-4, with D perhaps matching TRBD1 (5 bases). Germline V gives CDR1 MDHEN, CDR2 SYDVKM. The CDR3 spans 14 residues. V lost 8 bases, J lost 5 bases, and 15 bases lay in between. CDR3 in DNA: TGTGCCAGCTACCCGGGGGGGATGAATGAAAAACTGTTTTTT. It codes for CASYPGGMNEKLFF.

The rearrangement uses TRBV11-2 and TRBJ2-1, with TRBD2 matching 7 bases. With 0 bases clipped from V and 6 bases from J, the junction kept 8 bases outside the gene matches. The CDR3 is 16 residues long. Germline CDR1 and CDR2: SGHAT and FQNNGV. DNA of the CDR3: TGTGCCAGCAGCTTAGATCTGGCTAGCGGCCCCAATGAGCAGTTCTTC. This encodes CASSLDLASGPNEQFF. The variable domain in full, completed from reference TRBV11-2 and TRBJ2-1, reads EAGVAQSPRYKIIEKRQSVAFWCNPISGHATLYWYQQILGQGPKLLIQFQNNGVVDDSQLPKDRFSAERLKGVDSTLKIQPAKLEDSAVYLCASSLDLASGPNEQFFGPGTRLTVL.

The CDR3 region has the DNA TGCGCCAGCAGCCAGGGCAGGGACGTTGGGTATGGCTACACCTTC. This translates into CASSQGRDVGYGYTF. The V and J genes are TRBV4-3 and TRBJ1-2, with D maybe TRBD1 (5 bases). The CDR3 contains 15 residues. The germline CDR1 and CDR2 sequences are LGHNA and YSLEER. V lost 3 bases to trimming and J lost 5 bases, with 16 bases between them.

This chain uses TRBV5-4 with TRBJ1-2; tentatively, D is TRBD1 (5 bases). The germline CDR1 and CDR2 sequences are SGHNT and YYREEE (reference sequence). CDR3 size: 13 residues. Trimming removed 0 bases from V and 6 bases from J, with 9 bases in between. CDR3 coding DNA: TGTGCCAGCAGCTTGGTGGGACGTCATGGCTACACCTTC. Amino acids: CASSLVGRHGYTF.

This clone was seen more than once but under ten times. The CDR3 reads CAWSITGLRTEAFF. The CDR3 DNA sequence: TGTGCCTGGAGTATCACAGGATTGAGGACTGAAGCTTTCTTT. The chain employs TRBV30 and TRBJ1-1; a weak D match, TRBD1 (5 bases). V dropped 2 bases and J dropped 5 bases, with 15 bases sitting between them. This CDR3 is 14 amino acids long. From germline, CDR1 is GTSNPN and CDR2 SVGIG (reference sequence).

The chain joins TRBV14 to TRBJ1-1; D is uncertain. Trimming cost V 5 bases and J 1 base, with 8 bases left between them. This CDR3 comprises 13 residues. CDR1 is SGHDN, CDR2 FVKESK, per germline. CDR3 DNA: TGTGCCAGCAGCTCTAAATGGAACACTGAAGCTTTCTTT. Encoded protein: CASSSKWNTEAFF.

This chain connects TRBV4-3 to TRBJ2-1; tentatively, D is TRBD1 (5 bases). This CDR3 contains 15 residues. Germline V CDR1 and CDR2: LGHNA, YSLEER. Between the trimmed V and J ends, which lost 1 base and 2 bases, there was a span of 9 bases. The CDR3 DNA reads TGCGCCAGCAGCCAAGGGACAAACCCCTACAATGAGCAGTTCTTC. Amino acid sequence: CASSQGTNPYNEQFF.

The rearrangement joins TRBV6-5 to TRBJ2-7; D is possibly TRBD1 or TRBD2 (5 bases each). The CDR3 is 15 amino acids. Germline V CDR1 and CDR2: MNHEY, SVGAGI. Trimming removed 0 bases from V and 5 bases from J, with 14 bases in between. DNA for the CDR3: TGTGCCAGCAGTTACTCGGGGACGGGAAGGCACGAGCAGTACTTC. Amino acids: CASSYSGTGRHEQYF.

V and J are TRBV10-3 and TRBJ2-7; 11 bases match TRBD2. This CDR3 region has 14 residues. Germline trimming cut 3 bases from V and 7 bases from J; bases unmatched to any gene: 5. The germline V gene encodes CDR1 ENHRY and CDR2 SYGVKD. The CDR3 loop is CAISDSGGAREQYF. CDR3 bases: TGTGCCATCAGTGATAGCGGGGGGGCTAGGGAGCAGTACTTC.

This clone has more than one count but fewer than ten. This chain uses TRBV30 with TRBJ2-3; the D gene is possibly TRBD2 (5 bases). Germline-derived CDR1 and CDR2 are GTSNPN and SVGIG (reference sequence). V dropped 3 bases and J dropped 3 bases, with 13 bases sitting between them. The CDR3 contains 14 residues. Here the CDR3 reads CAWRSFWRTDTQYF. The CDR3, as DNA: TGTGCCTGGAGATCTTTCTGGAGGACAGATACGCAGTATTTT.

Here the CDR3 reads CASSLEQGARSTEAFF. The CDR3 bases are TGCGCCAGCAGCTTGGAACAGGGGGCCCGGTCGACTGAAGCTTTCTTT. The J gene is TRBJ1-1, the V gene TRBV5-1; 9 bases are shared with TRBD1. Losses at the gene ends were 0 bases for V and 5 bases for J; bases not matched to a gene: 8. Germline lookup yields CDR1 SGHRS and CDR2 YFSETQ. The CDR3 spans 16 residues.

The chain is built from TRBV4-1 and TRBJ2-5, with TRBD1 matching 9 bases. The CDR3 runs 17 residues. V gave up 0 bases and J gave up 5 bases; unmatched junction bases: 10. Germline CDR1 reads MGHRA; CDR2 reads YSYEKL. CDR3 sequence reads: CASSQEGQGGVSETQYF. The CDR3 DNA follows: TGCGCCAGCAGCCAAGAGGGACAGGGCGGGGTTAGCGAGACCCAGTACTTC.

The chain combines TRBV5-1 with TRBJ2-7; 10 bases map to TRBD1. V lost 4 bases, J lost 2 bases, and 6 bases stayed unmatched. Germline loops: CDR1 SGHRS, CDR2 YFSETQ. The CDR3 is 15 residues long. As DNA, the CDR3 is TGCGCCAGCAGCCCGGGGGGGACAGGGGCCTACGAGCAGTACTTC. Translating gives CASSPGGTGAYEQYF.

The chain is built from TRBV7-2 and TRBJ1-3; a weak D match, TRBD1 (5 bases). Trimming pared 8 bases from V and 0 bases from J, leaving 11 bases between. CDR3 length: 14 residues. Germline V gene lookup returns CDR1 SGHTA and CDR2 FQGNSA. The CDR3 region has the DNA TGTGCCAGCGGCCGACAGCCCTCTGGAAACACCATATATTTT. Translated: CASGRQPSGNTIYF.

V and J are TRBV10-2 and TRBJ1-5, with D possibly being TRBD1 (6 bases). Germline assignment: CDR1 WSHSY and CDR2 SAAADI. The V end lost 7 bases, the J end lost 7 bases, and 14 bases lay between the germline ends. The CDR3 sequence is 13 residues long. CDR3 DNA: TGCGCCAGCACCGAGGGGGTCGGGCAGCCCCAGCATTTT. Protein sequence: CASTEGVGQPQHF.

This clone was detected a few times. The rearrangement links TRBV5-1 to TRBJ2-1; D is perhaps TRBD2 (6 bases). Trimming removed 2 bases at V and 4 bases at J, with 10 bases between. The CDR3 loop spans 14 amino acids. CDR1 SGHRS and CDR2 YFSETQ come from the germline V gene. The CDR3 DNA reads TGCGCCAGCAGCTTAGGGGCGGGGTACAATGAGCAGTTCTTC. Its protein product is CASSLGAGYNEQFF.

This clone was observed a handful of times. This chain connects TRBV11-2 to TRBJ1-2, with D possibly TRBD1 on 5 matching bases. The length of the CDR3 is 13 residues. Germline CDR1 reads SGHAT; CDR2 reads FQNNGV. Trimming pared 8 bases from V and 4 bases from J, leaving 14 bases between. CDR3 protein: CASGEEGPYGYTF. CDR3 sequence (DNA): TGTGCCAGCGGGGAGGAGGGACCCTATGGCTACACCTTC.

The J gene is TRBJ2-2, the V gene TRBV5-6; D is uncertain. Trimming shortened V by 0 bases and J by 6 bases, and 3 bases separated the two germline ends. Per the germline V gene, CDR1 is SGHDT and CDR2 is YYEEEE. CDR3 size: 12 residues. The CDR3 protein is CASSLVAGELFF. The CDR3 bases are TGTGCCAGCAGCTTGGTGGCCGGGGAGCTGTTTTTT. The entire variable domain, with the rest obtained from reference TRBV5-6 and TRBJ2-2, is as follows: DAGVTQSPTHLIKTRGQQVTLRCSPKSGHDTVSWYQQALGQGPQFIFQYYEEEERQRGNFPDRFSGHQFPNYSSELNVNALLLGDSALYLCASSLVAGELFFGEGSRLTVL.

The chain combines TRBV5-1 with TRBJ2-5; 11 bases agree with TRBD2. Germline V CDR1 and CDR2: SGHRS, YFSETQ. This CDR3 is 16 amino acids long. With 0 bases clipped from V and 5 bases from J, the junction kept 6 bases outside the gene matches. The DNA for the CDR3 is TGCGCCAGCAGCTTGGACGGGACTAGCGGCGGGGAGACCCAGTACTTC. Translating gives CASSLDGTSGGETQYF.

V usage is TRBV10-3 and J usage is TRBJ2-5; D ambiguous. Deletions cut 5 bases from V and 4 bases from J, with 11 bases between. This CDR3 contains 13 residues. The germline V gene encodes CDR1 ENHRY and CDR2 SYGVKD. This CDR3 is CAISFTSGETQYF. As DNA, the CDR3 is TGTGCCATCAGTTTCACCTCTGGAGAGACCCAGTACTTC.

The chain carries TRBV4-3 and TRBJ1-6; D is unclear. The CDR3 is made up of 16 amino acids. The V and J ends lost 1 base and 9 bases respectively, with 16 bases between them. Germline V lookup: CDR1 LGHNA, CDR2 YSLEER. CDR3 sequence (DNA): TGCGCCAGCAGCCAAGGGACTAGGGTCTTAGGTTCACCCCTCCACTTT. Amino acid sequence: CASSQGTRVLGSPLHF.

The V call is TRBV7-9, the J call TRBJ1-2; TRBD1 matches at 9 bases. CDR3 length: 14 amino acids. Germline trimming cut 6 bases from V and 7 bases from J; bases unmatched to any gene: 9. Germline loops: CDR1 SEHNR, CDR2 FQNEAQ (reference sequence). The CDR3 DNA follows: TGTGCCAGCAGTCATAGCACAGGGGGCCGTGGCTACACCTTC. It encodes CASSHSTGGRGYTF.

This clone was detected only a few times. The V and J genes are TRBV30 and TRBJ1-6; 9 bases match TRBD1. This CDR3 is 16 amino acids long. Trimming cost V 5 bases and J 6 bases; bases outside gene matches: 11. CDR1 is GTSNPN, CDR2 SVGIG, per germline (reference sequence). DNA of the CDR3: TGTGCCTGGGTTTTACAGGGGGCGATCACTAATTCACCCCTCCACTTT. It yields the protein CAWVLQGAITNSPLHF.

The CDR3 spells CASSPSASGGAGEQFF. The CDR3 DNA follows: TGTGCCAGCAGCCCCTCGGCTAGCGGGGGGGCTGGGGAGCAGTTCTTC. This sequence joins TRBV28 and TRBJ2-1; 12 bases line up with TRBD2. The CDR3 extends over 16 amino acids. J gave up 10 bases and V 6 bases, and 13 bases lay outside the gene matches. CDR1 and CDR2 (germline): MDHEN, SYDVKM.